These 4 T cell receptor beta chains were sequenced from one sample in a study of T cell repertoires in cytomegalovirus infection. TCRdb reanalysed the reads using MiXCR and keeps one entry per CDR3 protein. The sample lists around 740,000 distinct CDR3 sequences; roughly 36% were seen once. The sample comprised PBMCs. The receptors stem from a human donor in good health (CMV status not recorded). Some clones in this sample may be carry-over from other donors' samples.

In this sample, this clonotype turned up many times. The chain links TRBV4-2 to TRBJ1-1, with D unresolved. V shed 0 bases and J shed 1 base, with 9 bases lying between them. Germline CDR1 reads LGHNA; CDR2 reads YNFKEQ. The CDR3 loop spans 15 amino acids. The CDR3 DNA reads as TGTGCCAGCAGCCAAGATCAAGGGCCGAACACTGAAGCTTTCTTT. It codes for CASSQDQGPNTEAFF.

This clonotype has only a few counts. The CDR3 region has the DNA TGTGCCTGGAGTCCCCGGTCCGGGGAGCAGTTCTTC. This codes for CAWSPRSGEQFF. The rearrangement uses TRBV30 and TRBJ2-1; no reliable D call. Trimming took off 2 bases at V and 10 bases at J, with 12 bases between the two ends. The length of the CDR3 is 12 residues. Looked up from germline, CDR1 is GTSNPN and CDR2 is SVGIG (reference sequence).

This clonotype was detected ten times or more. This CDR3 is CASRAFQPGNSPLHF. The CDR3 coding sequence is TGTGCCAGCAGGGCTTTTCAACCTGGTAATTCACCCCTCCACTTT. The chain links TRBV7-8 to TRBJ1-6; no firm D call. The CDR3 is 15 amino acids. Trimming removed 6 bases at V and 6 bases at J, with 15 bases between. The germline V gene has CDR1 SGHVS and CDR2 FQNEAQ. The whole variable domain, remainder taken from reference TRBV7-8 and TRBJ1-6, is GAGVSQSPRYKVAKRGQDVALRCDPISGHVSLFWYQQALGQGPEFLTYFQNEAQLDKSGLPSDRFFAERPEGSVSTLKIQRTQQEDSAVYLCASRAFQPGNSPLHFGNGTRLTVT.

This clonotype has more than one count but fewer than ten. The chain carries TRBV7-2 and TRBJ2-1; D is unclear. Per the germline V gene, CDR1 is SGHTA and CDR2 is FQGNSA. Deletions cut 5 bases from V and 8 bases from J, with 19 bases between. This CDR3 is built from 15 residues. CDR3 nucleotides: TGTGCCAGCAGCGCGACCCTTAACCTTAGGGATGAGCAGTTCTTC. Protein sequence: CASSATLNLRDEQFF.